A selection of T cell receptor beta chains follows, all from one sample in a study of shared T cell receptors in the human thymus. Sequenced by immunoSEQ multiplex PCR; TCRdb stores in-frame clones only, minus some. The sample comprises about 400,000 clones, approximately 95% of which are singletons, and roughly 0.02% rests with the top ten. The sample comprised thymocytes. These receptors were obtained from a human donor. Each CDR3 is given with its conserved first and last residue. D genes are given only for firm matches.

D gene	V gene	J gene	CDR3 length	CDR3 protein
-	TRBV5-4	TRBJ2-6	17	CASSLAASTSGANVLTF
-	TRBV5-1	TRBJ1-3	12	CASSTAGNTIYF
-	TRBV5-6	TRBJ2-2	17	CASSSSILLANTGELFF
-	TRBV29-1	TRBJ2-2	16	CSVVDGPSAYTGELFF
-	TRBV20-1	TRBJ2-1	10	CSAAPDEQFF
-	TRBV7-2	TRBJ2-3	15	CASRSAGGFTDTQYF
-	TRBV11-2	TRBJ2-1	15	CASSGTPGSYNEQFF
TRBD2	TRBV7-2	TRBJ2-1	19	CASSLARGRISYSYNEQFF
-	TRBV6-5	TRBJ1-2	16	CASSYQKLTGIYGYTF
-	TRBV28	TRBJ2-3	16	CASSRTGYRGTDTQYF
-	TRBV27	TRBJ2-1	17	CASFPVGIYISYNEQFF
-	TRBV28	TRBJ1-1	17	CAILPRHLIIMNTEAFF
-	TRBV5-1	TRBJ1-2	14	CASRRLPGINGYTF
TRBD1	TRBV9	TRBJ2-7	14	CASSSRTGPYEQYF
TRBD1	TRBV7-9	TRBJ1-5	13	CASWDSFFWAQHF
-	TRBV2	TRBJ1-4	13	CASMRGNDEKLFF
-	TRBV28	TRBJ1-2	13	CASSFGKGDGYTF
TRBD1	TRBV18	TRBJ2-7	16	CASSPRGWDSDYEQYF
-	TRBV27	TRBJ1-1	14	CASSLSGGATEAFF
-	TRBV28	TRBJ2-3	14	CASSSGPSTDTQYF
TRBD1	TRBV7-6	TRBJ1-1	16	CASSFAKGQGTTEAFF
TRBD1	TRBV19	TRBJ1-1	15	CASSTTGGADTEAFF
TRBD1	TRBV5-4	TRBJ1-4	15	CASSIGTGVNEKLFF
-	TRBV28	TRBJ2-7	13	CATTSDSTYEQYF
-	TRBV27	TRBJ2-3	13	CASSSQGTDTQYF
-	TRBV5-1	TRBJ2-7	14	CASSLAGVSYEQYF
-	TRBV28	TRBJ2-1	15	CASSSTSSQYNEQFF
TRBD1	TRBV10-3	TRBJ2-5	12	CAIRGTEETQYF
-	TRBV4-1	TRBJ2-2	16	CASSPSPGHNTGELFF
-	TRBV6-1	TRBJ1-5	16	CASSESEFYSNQPQHF
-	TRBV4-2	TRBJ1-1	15	CASSQDRKGNTEAFF
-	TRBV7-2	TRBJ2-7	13	CASSLAGFYEQYF
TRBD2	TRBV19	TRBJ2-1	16	CASSISREHSYNEQFF
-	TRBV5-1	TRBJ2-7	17	CASSLFSPGAARYEQYF
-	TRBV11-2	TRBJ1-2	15	CASSLVEGGRYGYTF
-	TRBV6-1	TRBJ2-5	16	CASSGPEAKLQETQYF
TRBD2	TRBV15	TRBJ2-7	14	CATSRGAGVFEQYF
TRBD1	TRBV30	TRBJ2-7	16	CAWSVHMGQGSYEQYF
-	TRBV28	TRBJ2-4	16	CASSQNQPRDKNIQYF
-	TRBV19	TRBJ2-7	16	CASSIWYPISHIEQYF
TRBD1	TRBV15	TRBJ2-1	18	CATSRIHKQGASYNEQFF
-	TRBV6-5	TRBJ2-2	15	CASSSRDRRTGELFF
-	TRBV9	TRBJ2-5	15	CASSVDVGGRETQYF
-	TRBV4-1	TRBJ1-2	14	CASSQESQNYGYTF
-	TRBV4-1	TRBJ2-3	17	CASSQFLPGAATDTQYF
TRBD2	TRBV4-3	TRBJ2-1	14	CASSQEGLENEQFF
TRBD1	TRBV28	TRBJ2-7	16	CASSCRDSFIGYEQYF
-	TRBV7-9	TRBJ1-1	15	CASSSPIRGRTEAFF